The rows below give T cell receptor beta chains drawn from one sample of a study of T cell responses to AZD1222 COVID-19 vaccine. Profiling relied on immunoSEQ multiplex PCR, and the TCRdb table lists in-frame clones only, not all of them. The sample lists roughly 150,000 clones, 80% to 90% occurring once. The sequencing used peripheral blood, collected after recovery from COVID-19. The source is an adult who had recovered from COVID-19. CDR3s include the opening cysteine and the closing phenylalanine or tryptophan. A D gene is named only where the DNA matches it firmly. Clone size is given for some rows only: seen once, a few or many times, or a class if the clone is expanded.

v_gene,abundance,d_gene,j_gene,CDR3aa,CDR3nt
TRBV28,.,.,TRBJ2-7,CASSLRGAYEQYF,TGTGCCAGCAGCCTCAGGGGAGCCTACGAGCAGTACTTC
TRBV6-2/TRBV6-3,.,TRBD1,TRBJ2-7,CASSYGTGVSFEQYF,TGTGCCAGCAGTTACGGGACAGGGGTTTCTTTCGAGCAGTACTTC
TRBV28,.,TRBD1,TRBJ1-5,CASRGQGAGQPQHF,TGTGCCAGCAGGGGACAGGGGGCTGGTCAGCCCCAGCATTTT
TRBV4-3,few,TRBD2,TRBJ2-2,CASSQEGGAVRGELFF,TGCGCCAGCAGCCAAGAGGGAGGGGCGGTACGCGGGGAGCTGTTTTTT
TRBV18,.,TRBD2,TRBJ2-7,CASSPGGTYSYEQYF,TGTGCCAGCTCACCGGGAGGGACTTATTCCTACGAGCAGTACTTC
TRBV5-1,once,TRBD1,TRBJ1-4,CASSLEPGQLNEKLFF,TGCGCCAGCAGCTTAGAGCCGGGACAGCTTAATGAAAAACTGTTTTTT
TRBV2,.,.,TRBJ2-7,CASSEEAGNYEQYF,TGTGCCAGCAGTGAAGAGGCTGGCAACTACGAGCAGTACTTC
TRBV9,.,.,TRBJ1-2,CASSEDGFYGYTF,TGTGCCAGCAGCGAAGACGGCTTCTATGGCTACACCTTC
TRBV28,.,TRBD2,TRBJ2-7,CASSTGTRFTEQYF,TGTGCCAGCAGTACCGGGACTAGGTTTACCGAGCAGTACTTC
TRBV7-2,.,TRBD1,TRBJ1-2,CASSFATGNGYTF,TGTGCCAGCAGCTTCGCGACAGGGAATGGCTACACCTTC
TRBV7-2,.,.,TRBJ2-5,CASSPSQETQYF,TGTGCCAGCAGCCCATCTCAAGAGACCCAGTACTTC
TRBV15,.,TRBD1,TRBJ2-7,CATERDRGRMGHEQYF,TGTGCCACCGAAAGGGACAGGGGGCGAATGGGCCACGAGCAGTACTTC
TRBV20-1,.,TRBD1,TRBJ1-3,CSASDRGSGNTIYF,TGCAGTGCTAGTGACAGGGGGTCAGGAAACACCATATATTTT
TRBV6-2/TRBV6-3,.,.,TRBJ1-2,CASSYLAGLNYGYTF,TGTGCCAGCAGTTACCTTGCAGGGCTTAACTATGGCTACACCTTC
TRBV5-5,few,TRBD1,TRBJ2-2,CASSLGTGGTGELFF,TGTGCCAGCAGCTTGGGGACAGGGGGCACCGGGGAGCTGTTTTTT
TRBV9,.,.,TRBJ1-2,CASSVATGLQRGYTF,TGTGCCAGCAGCGTAGCTACGGGGCTCCAACGGGGCTACACCTTC
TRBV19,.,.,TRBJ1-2,CASSITTTDHTF,TGTGCCAGTAGTATAACGACAACGGACCACACCTTC
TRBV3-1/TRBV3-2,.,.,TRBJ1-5,CASSEHHGTHPAPQHF,TGTGCCAGCAGCGAGCACCACGGGACCCACCCCGCCCCCCAGCATTTT
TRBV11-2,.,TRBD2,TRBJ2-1,CASSQLAGAYNEQFF,TGTGCCAGCAGCCAACTAGCGGGAGCCTACAATGAGCAGTTCTTC
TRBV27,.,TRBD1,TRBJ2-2,CASSWTGGSTGELFF,TGTGCCAGCAGTTGGACAGGGGGGTCCACCGGGGAGCTGTTTTTT
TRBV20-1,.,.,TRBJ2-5,CSAGGVETQYF,TGCAGTGCTGGGGGCGTCGAGACCCAGTACTTC
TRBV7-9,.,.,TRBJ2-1,CASSLGQGVQQFF,TGTGCCAGCAGCTTAGGGCAGGGCGTCCAGCAGTTCTTC
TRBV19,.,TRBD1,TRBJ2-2,CAGSGTGRTGELFF,TGTGCCGGGTCCGGGACAGGGCGCACCGGGGAGCTGTTTTTT
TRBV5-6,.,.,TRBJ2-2,CASSLRDGVMMGELFF,TGTGCCAGCAGCTTACGGGACGGCGTAATGATGGGGGAGCTGTTTTTT
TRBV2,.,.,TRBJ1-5,CASSESTAGAQHF,TGTGCCAGCAGTGAATCCACGGCGGGGGCCCAGCATTTT
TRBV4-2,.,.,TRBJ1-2,CASSQLSTVYYGYTF,TGTGCCAGCAGCCAATTATCCACAGTTTACTATGGCTACACCTTC
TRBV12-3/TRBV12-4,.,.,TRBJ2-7,CASSPFRGGEQYF,TGTGCCAGCAGCCCATTTCGAGGGGGCGAGCAGTACTTC
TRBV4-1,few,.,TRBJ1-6,CASSPGSYNSPLHF,TGCGCCAGCAGCCCGGGCTCCTATAATTCACCCCTCCACTTT
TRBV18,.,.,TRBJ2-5,CASSPRYGAGETQYF,TGTGCCAGCTCACCACGGTATGGGGCAGGAGAGACCCAGTACTTC
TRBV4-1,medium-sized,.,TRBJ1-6,CASSQDPGTPGPLHF,TGCGCCAGCAGCCAAGACCCCGGGACCCCCGGACCCCTCCACTTT
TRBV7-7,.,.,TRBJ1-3,CASSETVSGNTIYF,TGTGCTAGCAGCGAGACAGTCTCTGGAAACACCATATATTTT
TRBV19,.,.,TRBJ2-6,CASRSTGANVLTF,TGTGCCAGTAGGAGTACTGGGGCCAACGTCCTGACTTTC
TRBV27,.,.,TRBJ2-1,CASSLASDNEQFF,TGTGCCAGCAGTTTAGCAAGCGACAATGAGCAGTTCTTC
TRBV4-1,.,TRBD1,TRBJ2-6,CASSRVNRGSGANVLTF,TGCGCCAGCAGCCGAGTAAACAGGGGGTCAGGGGCCAACGTCCTGACTTTC
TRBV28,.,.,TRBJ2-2,CASSPFGRVGGTGELFF,TGTGCCAGCAGTCCCTTCGGGCGGGTTGGGGGGACCGGGGAGCTGTTTTTT
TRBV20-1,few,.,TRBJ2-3,CSVDRPDTQYF,TGCAGTGTGGACCGGCCAGATACGCAGTATTTT
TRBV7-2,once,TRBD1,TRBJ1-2,CASSLGAGGANYGYTF,TGTGCCAGCAGCTTAGGGGCAGGGGGAGCTAACTATGGCTACACCTTC
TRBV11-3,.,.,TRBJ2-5,CASSQLTGAQETQYF,TGTGCCAGCAGCCAGCTCACAGGTGCACAAGAGACCCAGTACTTC
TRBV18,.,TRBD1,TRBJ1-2,CASSPDIGTGITNYGYTF,TGTGCCAGCTCCCCTGATATCGGGACAGGGATAACTAACTATGGCTACACCTTC
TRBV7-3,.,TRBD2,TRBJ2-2,CASSLTSGRITGELFF,TGTGCCAGCAGCCTAACTAGCGGGAGAATCACCGGGGAGCTGTTTTTT
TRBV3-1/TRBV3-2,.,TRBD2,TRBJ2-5,CASSQMLAGVGETQYF,TGTGCCAGCAGCCAAATGCTAGCGGGAGTGGGAGAGACCCAGTACTTC
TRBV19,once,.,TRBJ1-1,CASTTDLNTEAFF,TGTGCCAGTACTACGGACCTGAACACTGAAGCTTTCTTT
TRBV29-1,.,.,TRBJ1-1,CSGRDAEAFF,TGCAGCGGCCGAGACGCTGAAGCTTTCTTT
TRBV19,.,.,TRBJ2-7,CASGETVHYEQYF,TGTGCCAGTGGAGAGACAGTCCACTACGAGCAGTACTTC
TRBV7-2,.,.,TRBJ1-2,CASSLETPTYGYTF,TGTGCCAGCAGCTTAGAAACCCCAACCTATGGCTACACCTTC
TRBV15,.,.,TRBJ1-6,CATSRDDGGNNSPLHF,TGTGCCACCAGCAGAGATGACGGGGGGAATAATTCACCCCTCCACTTT
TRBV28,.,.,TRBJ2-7,CASSLTVYEQYF,TGTGCCAGCAGTCTGACAGTGTACGAGCAGTACTTC
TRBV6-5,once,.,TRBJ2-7,CASKDNHYEQYF,TGTGCCAGCAAGGACAATCACTACGAGCAGTACTTC
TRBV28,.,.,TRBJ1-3,CASSLQGGNTIYF,TGTGCCAGCAGTTTACAGGGTGGAAACACCATATATTTT
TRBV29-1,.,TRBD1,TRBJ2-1,CSVEARQGVYNEQFF,TGCAGCGTTGAAGCGCGGCAGGGGGTCTACAATGAGCAGTTCTTC